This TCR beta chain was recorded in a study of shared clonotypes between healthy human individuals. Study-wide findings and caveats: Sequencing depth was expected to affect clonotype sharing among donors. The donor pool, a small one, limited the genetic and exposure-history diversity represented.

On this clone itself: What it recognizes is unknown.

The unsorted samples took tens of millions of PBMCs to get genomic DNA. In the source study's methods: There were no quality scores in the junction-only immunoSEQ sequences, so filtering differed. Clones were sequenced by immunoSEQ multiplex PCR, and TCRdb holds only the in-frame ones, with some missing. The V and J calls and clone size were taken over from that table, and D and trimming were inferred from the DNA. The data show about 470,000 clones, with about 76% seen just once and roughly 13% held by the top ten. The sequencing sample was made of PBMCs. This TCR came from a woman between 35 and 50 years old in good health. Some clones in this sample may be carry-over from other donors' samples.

The DNA for the CDR3 is TGCGCCAGCAGCGGAGGGGGCGGTGGACTAGCGGGATTAGGAGAGCAGTTCTTC. Protein product: CASSGGGGGLAGLGEQFF. V usage is TRBV5-1 and J usage is TRBJ2-1, with TRBD2 matching 12 bases. Per germline, CDR1 SGHRS and CDR2 YFSETQ. The CDR3 totals 18 residues. The V gene end was trimmed by 4 bases and the J gene end by 10 bases; junction bases not matched to a gene: 18.